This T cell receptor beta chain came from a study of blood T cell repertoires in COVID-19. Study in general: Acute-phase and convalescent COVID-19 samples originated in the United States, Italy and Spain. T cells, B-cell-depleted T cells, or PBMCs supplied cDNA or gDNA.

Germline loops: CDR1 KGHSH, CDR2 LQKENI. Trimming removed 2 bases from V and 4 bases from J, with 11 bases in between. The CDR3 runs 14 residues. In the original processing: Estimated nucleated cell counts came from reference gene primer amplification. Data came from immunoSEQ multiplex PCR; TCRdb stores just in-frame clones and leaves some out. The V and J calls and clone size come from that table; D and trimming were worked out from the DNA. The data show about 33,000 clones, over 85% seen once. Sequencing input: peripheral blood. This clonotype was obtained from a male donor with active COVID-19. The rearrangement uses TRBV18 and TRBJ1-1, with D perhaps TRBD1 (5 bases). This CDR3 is CASSPGGGATEAFF. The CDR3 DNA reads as TGTGCCAGCTCACCAGGGGGAGGGGCCACTGAAGCTTTCTTT.